Included here is one T cell receptor (beta chain) sequence, with context. As yet, its antigen is unknown. This sample was included in a study of shared clonotypes between healthy human individuals. Per germline, CDR1 LNHDA and CDR2 SQIVND (reference sequence). V was cut by 5 bases and J by 9 bases, with 12 bases left in between. This CDR3 has 12 residues. Study-wide findings and caveats: When naive CD4 clonotypes were compared across several donors, about 5% were shared. Among the subsets, naive ones generally showed larger estimated richness than memory ones. Among donors, sharing of clonotypes was expected to be affected by sequencing depth.

The authors split each subset's genomic DNA evenly across several immunoSEQ plates. Using immunoSEQ multiplex PCR, the repertoire was profiled, and TCRdb retains in-frame clones only, with some absent. This table holds about 610,000 clones, 97% found once. The gene calls are TRBV19 and TRBJ2-3; D not resolved. Sequenced input: naive CD4+ T cells sorted from blood. Noted subset: CD45RA+ positively selected. This TCR derives from a woman in her 30s in good health. CDR3 nucleotide sequence: TGTGCCAGTAGTCCCCTCCAAGGAACGCAGTATTTT. Amino acids: CASSPLQGTQYF.